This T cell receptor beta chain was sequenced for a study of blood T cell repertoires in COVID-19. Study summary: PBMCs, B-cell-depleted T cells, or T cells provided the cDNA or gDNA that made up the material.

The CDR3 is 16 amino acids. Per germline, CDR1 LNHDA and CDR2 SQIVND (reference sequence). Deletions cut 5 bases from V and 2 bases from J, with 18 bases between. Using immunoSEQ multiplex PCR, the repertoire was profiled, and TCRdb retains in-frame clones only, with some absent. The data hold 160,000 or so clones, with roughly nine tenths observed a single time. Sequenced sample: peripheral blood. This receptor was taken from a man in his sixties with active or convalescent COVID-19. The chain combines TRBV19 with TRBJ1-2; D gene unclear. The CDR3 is CASSSRVRSQNYGYTF. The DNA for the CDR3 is TGTGCCAGTAGTTCCCGGGTTCGGTCCCAGAACTATGGCTACACCTTC.